These T cell receptor beta chains were read from a single sample in a study of blood T cell repertoires in COVID-19. Profiling relied on immunoSEQ multiplex PCR, and the TCRdb table lists in-frame clones only, not all of them. Of under 300,000 clones in the sample, 86% were seen once. What was sequenced was peripheral blood. The origin of the receptors is a woman aged 25 to 45 with active or convalescent COVID-19. The CDR3 runs from the conserved cysteine through the conserved F or W. The D gene is left open where the match is weak. A clone size is listed for some rows: how often the clone was seen (once, few, many), or a class if it is expanded.

clone_size cdr3_length j_call v_call d_call cdr3_aa cdr3_nt
. 15 TRBJ1-1 TRBV7-9 . CASSLMAQANTEAFF TGTGCCAGCAGCTTAATGGCCCAGGCCAACACTGAAGCTTTCTTT
. 13 TRBJ1-2 TRBV30 . CAWKTDSYYGYTF TGTGCCTGGAAGACAGATAGTTACTATGGCTACACCTTC
. 16 TRBJ2-5 TRBV5-1 TRBD2 CASRQTSGGAGGTQYF TGCGCCAGCCGCCAGACTAGCGGGGGGGCCGGTGGGACCCAGTACTTC
. 16 TRBJ1-1 TRBV4-1 TRBD1 CASSQGTGTVNTEAFF TGCGCCAGCAGCCAAGGTACCGGGACAGTGAACACTGAAGCTTTCTTT
. 15 TRBJ2-3 TRBV7-2 . CASSLGPTRTDTQYF TGTGCCAGCAGCTTGGGGCCGACCCGCACAGATACGCAGTATTTT
few 13 TRBJ2-1 TRBV10-1 TRBD2 CASTRTAGDEQFF TGCGCCAGCACCCGGACAGCGGGGGATGAGCAGTTCTTC
. 11 TRBJ2-7 TRBV2 . CASSYSYEQYF TGTGCCAGCAGTTACTCTTACGAGCAGTACTTC
few 14 TRBJ2-7 TRBV2 TRBD2 CASTETSGAYEQYF TGTGCCAGCACCGAGACTAGCGGGGCCTACGAGCAGTACTTC
. 16 TRBJ2-3 TRBV11-3 . CASSLSIGHYTDTQYF TGTGCCAGCAGCTTATCTATAGGACATTACACAGATACGCAGTATTTT
. 17 TRBJ2-6 TRBV2 TRBD1 CASAAAGGFSGANVLTF TGTGCCAGCGCGGCGGCAGGGGGTTTCTCTGGGGCCAACGTCCTGACTTTC
. 17 TRBJ1-3 TRBV7-9 . CASSLISSSVSGNTIYF TGTGCCAGCAGCTTAATCTCTAGTTCGGTCTCTGGAAACACCATATATTTT
. 14 TRBJ2-7 TRBV7-2 TRBD2 CASSSPGLAGGQYF TGTGCCAGCAGCTCTCCGGGACTAGCGGGGGGGCAGTACTTC
. 16 TRBJ1-3 TRBV6-6 . CASSSYDRISGNTIYF TGTGCCAGCAGTTCCTATGACAGAATCTCTGGAAACACCATATATTTT
. 14 TRBJ2-7 TRBV7-2 . CASSLKGQGYEQYF TGTGCCAGCAGCCTAAAGGGGCAGGGATACGAGCAGTACTTC
. 13 TRBJ1-1 TRBV13 . CASSLKRRTEAFF TGTGCCAGCAGCTTAAAAAGGAGAACTGAAGCTTTCTTT
. 15 TRBJ1-2 TRBV5-4 TRBD1 CASSSQGEGLYGYTF TGTGCCAGCAGCTCCCAGGGGGAAGGACTCTATGGCTACACCTTC
. 14 TRBJ1-1 TRBV5-4 TRBD1 CASSLGDRDTEAFF TGTGCCAGCAGCTTGGGGGACAGGGACACTGAAGCTTTCTTT
. 17 TRBJ1-3 TRBV9 . CASSPLQPPGFGNTIYF TGTGCCAGCAGCCCCCTCCAACCTCCAGGGTTCGGAAACACCATATATTTT
. 13 TRBJ1-1 TRBV15 TRBD1 CATSSGTGREAFF TGTGCCACCAGCAGCGGGACAGGCCGTGAAGCTTTCTTT
few 16 TRBJ2-1 TRBV4-3 . CASSQEGAAAPNEQFF TGCGCCAGCAGCCAAGAGGGGGCGGCAGCCCCCAATGAGCAGTTCTTC
. 14 TRBJ2-5 TRBV6-5 . CASRLQGLGETQYF TGTGCCAGCAGATTACAGGGCCTGGGAGAGACCCAGTACTTC
. 14 TRBJ2-7 TRBV9 TRBD2 CASSASREGYEQYF TGTGCCAGCAGCGCTTCACGGGAGGGCTACGAGCAGTACTTC
. 16 TRBJ1-5 TRBV6-2/TRBV6-3 TRBD1 CASSYVQGARNQPQHF TGTGCCAGCAGTTATGTACAGGGGGCCCGCAATCAGCCCCAGCATTTT
. 16 TRBJ2-7 TRBV6-5 TRBD1 CASSYPFDRGLEEQYF TGTGCCAGCAGTTACCCATTTGACAGGGGGCTCGAAGAGCAGTACTTC
. 13 TRBJ1-2 TRBV19 . CASSITAGYGYTF TGTGCCAGTAGTATAACCGCAGGCTATGGCTACACCTTC
few 14 TRBJ1-3 TRBV18 TRBD1 CASSPDRDGNTIYF TGTGCCAGCTCACCCGACAGGGACGGAAACACCATATATTTT
. 13 TRBJ2-5 TRBV2 . CASSGPQVGTQYF TGTGCCAGCAGTGGCCCCCAGGTGGGGACCCAGTACTTC
. 13 TRBJ1-1 TRBV6-2/TRBV6-3 TRBD1 CASSYSDRHKAFF TGTGCCAGCAGTTACTCGGACAGGCATAAAGCTTTCTTT